The 11 T cell receptor beta chains given below trace back to one sample, sequenced in a study of shared clonotypes between healthy human individuals. The table came from immunoSEQ multiplex PCR; TCRdb's copy has only in-frame clones and leaves some out. The sample holds about 470,000 clones; roughly 77% are singletons and the top ten take 13%. Source material: PBMCs. These receptors originate from a woman aged 40 to 49 in good health. Some clones in this sample may be carry-over from other donors' samples.

V usage is TRBV28 and J usage is TRBJ2-5; 7 bases agree with TRBD2. Germline V gene data show CDR1 as MDHEN and CDR2 as SYDVKM. The trim removed 5 bases at V and 4 bases at J, leaving 1 base unmatched. CDR3 length: 12 amino acids. The CDR3 DNA reads as TGTGCCAGCAGTGGACTAGGAGAGACCCAGTACTTC. Amino acids: CASSGLGETQYF. Full variable domain (remainder filled in from reference TRBV28 and TRBJ2-5): DVKVTQSSRYLVKRTGEKVFLECVQDMDHENMFWYRQDPGLGLRLIYFSYDVKMKEKGDIPEGYSVSREKKERFSLILESASTNQTSMYLCASSGLGETQYFGPGTRLLVL.

This clone was counted many times. The V gene is TRBV15, the J gene TRBJ1-2; TRBD1 agrees at 7 bases. J lost 4 bases, V lost 1 base, and 9 bases had no gene match. The CDR3 runs 16 residues. Germline V lookup: CDR1 LNHNV, CDR2 YYDKDF (reference sequence). CDR3 nucleotides: TGTGCCACCAGCAGAGGATTGGCAGGGGGTATCTATGGCTACACCTTC. It codes for CATSRGLAGGIYGYTF.

There are many counts of this clone. The chain links TRBV5-6 to TRBJ1-5; 7 nucleotides align to TRBD1. Trimming removed 3 bases from V and 5 bases from J; junction bases left unmatched: 8. Germline CDR1 and CDR2: SGHDT and YYEEEE. This CDR3 has 15 amino acids. CDR3 sequence reads: CASSSSGQVYQPQHF. The CDR3, as DNA: TGTGCCAGCAGCTCTTCCGGACAGGTATATCAGCCCCAGCATTTT. The variable domain in full, with the rest retrieved from reference TRBV5-6 and TRBJ1-5, is DAGVTQSPTHLIKTRGQQVTLRCSPKSGHDTVSWYQQALGQGPQFIFQYYEEEERQRGNFPDRFSGHQFPNYSSELNVNALLLGDSALYLCASSSSGQVYQPQHFGDGTRLSIL.

The chain carries TRBV6-5 and TRBJ2-3; 13 nucleotides match TRBD2. Germline CDR1 MNHEY, CDR2 SVGAGI. V lost 4 bases to trimming and J lost 6 bases; unmatched junction nucleotides: 4. The CDR3 extends over 15 amino acids. This chain's CDR3 is CASSWTSGSPDTQYF. CDR3 sequence (DNA): TGTGCCAGCAGTTGGACTAGCGGGAGTCCGGATACGCAGTATTTT.

This sequence joins TRBV4-1 and TRBJ2-7; the match to TRBD2 covers 12 bases. CDR3 size: 13 residues. CDR1 MGHRA and CDR2 YSYEKL come from the germline V gene. After removal of 4 bases from V and 6 bases from J, the junction contained 1 base not matched to a gene. This CDR3 is CASSRTSGTEQYF. The DNA of the CDR3 is TGCGCCAGCAGCCGGACTAGCGGGACCGAGCAGTACTTC.

The J gene is TRBJ2-6, the V gene TRBV30, with a tentative D call TRBD2 (6 bases). Trimming removed 8 bases at V and 4 bases at J, with 6 bases between. The germline V gene encodes CDR1 GTSNPN and CDR2 SVGIG (reference sequence). The CDR3 covers 11 residues. The DNA for the CDR3 is TGTGCCCTAGCGGGGGCCAACGTCCTGACTTTC. Protein sequence: CALAGANVLTF. Supplemented by reference TRBV30 and TRBJ2-6, the full variable domain reads SQTIHQWPATLVQPVGSPLSLECTVEGTSNPNLYWYRQAAGRGLQLLFYSVGIGQISSEVPQNLSASRPQDRQFILSSKKLLLSDSGFYLCALAGANVLTFGAGSRLTVL.

The chain couples TRBV28 to TRBJ2-3; TRBD1 aligns across 9 bases. The germline CDR1 and CDR2 sequences are MDHEN and SYDVKM. Trimming at V came to 6 bases and at J to 6 bases, leaving 16 bases not matched to a gene. The CDR3 sequence is 17 residues long. This CDR3 is CASRSVPDRGIRDTQYF. For the CDR3, the DNA is TGTGCCAGCAGAAGCGTTCCGGACAGGGGTATTAGGGATACGCAGTATTTT.

Details on this clone: An end of the junction does not agree with germline; a read error may underlie this. V is TRBV30 and J is TRBJ2-5, with a tentative D call TRBD2 (5 bases). This CDR3 region has 15 residues. CDR1 GTSNPN and CDR2 SVGIG come from the germline V gene (reference sequence). CDR3 loop: CARSGVLGSLETQYF. The CDR3 DNA is TGTGCCCGGAGTGGGGTCTTAGGGAGTCTAGAGACCCAGTACTTC. The full variable domain, completed using reference TRBV30 and TRBJ2-5, is SQTIHQWPATLVQPVGSPLSLECTVEGTSNPNLYWYRQAAGRGLQLLFYSVGIGQISSEVPQNLSASRPQDRQFILSSKKLLLSDSGFYLCARSGVLGSLETQYFGPGTRLLVL.

The genes are TRBV18 and TRBJ2-7, with 11 bases matching TRBD1. The CDR3 is made up of 14 amino acids. J was trimmed by 2 bases and V by 5 bases; bases with no gene match: 2. Germline CDR1 reads KGHSH; CDR2 reads LQKENI. The DNA for the CDR3 is TGTGCCAGCTCAACGGGACAGGGGGCCTACGAGCAGTACTTC. Protein sequence: CASSTGQGAYEQYF.

V is TRBV5-6 and J is TRBJ2-7; D possibly corresponds to TRBD2 (6 bases). CDR3 length equals 14 residues. V was pared by 2 bases and J by 4 bases, with 13 bases between. Germline-derived CDR1 and CDR2 are SGHDT and YYEEEE. As DNA, the CDR3 is TGTGCCAGCAGCTTCTATGGCGGGATATACGAGCAGTACTTC. This codes for CASSFYGGIYEQYF.

This chain uses TRBV7-8 with TRBJ1-5, with TRBD1 matching over 8 bases. V lost 2 bases and J lost 5; bases outside the gene matches: 5. There are 15 residues in the CDR3. Germline CDR1 is SGHVS and CDR2 is FQNEAQ. CDR3: CASSLRTGIDQPQHF. The CDR3 nucleotides are TGTGCCAGCAGCTTACGGACAGGGATAGATCAGCCCCAGCATTTT.